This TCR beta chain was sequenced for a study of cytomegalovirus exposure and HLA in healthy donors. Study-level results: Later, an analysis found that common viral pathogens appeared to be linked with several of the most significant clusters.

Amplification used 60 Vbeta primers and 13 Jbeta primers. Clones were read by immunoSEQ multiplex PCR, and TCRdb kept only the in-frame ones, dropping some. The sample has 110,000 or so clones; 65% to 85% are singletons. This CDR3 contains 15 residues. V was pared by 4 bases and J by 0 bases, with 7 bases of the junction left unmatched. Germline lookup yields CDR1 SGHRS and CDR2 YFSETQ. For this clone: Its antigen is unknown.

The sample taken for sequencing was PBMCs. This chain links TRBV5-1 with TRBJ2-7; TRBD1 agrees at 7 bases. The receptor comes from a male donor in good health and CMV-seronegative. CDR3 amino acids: CASSPDRRNSYEQYF. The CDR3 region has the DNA TGCGCCAGCAGCCCGGACAGGAGAAACTCCTACGAGCAGTACTTC.